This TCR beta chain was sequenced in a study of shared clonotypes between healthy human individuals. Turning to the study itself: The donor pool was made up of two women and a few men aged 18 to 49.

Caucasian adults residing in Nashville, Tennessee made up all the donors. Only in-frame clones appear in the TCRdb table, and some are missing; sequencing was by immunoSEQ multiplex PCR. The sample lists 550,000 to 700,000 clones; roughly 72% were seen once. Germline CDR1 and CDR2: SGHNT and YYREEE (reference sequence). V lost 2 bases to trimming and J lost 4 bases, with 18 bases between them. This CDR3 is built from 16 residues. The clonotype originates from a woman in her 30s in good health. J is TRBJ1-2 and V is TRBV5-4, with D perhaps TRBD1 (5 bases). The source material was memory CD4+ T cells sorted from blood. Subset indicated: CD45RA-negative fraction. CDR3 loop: CASSFGDSRISYGYTF. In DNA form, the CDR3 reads TGTGCCAGCAGCTTCGGTGACAGCCGAATATCCTATGGCTACACCTTC.